The rows below give T cell receptor beta chains drawn from one sample of a study of CD8 T cells in Susac syndrome. MiXCR was run by TCRdb on the immunoSEQ multiplex PCR reads, yielding one entry per CDR3 protein. The sample lists roughly 120,000 distinct CDR3 sequences; about 93% were seen once. The sequenced sample consisted of CD4+ T cells from PBMCs. The source of these receptors is a human donor in good health. CDR3s include the opening cysteine and the closing phenylalanine or tryptophan. A D gene is named only where the DNA matches it firmly. Clone sizes are given selectively: once, few, many, or a class where the clone is expanded.

D gene	V gene	clone size	J gene	CDR3 DNA	CDR3 protein
NA	TRBV10-3	NA	TRBJ2-1	TGTGCCATCAGTGATGCCCTCGGCAATGAGCAGTTCTTC	CAISDALGNEQFF
NA	TRBV27	NA	TRBJ1-6	TGTGCCAGCAGTCCCGATTTGGTTTCACCCCTCCACTTT	CASSPDLVSPLHF
NA	TRBV29-1	once	TRBJ2-7	TGCAGCGTTTCTTATCAGGACCTCTCCTACGAGCAGTACTTC	CSVSYQDLSYEQYF
TRBD1	TRBV6-5	NA	TRBJ2-7	TGTGCCAGCACCTCATTACAGGGGGCCCAGAACGAGCAGTACTTC	CASTSLQGAQNEQYF
NA	TRBV20-1	NA	TRBJ1-4	TGCAGTGCCCGCTCAGGGAATGAAAAACTGTTTTTT	CSARSGNEKLFF
NA	TRBV18	NA	TRBJ2-5	TGTGCCAGCTCACCACTCGACAGGAATGGAGAGACCCAGTACTTC	CASSPLDRNGETQYF
NA	TRBV30	NA	TRBJ1-6	TGTGCCTGGAGTCTCAGGGATCATTCACCCCTCCACTTT	CAWSLRDHSPLHF
NA	TRBV5-1	NA	TRBJ2-3	TGCGCCAGCAGCTCGACTAGAACCTACGATACGCAGTATTTT	CASSSTRTYDTQYF
NA	TRBV5-1	NA	TRBJ1-2	TGCGCCAGCAGCCCCGTCGGAGACGGCCTCTACACCTTC	CASSPVGDGLYTF
NA	TRBV11-2	NA	TRBJ1-2	TGTGCCAGCAGCTTAGAAGGGGCGGCTTACACCTTC	CASSLEGAAYTF
NA	TRBV2	NA	TRBJ1-2	TGTGCCAGCAGTGAATCGCGCGACAGTATCTATGGCTACACCTTC	CASSESRDSIYGYTF
NA	TRBV29-1	NA	TRBJ2-1	TGCAGCGTTGAATCCTACAATGAGCAGTTCTTC	CSVESYNEQFF
NA	TRBV25-1	once	TRBJ2-5	TGTGCCAGCAGTGAGCAGGAAGGGCAAGAGACCCAGTACTTC	CASSEQEGQETQYF
NA	TRBV3-1	NA	TRBJ2-1	TGTGCCAGCAGCCAAGTAGAGGCTAGGGTTAATGAGCAGTTCTTC	CASSQVEARVNEQFF
NA	TRBV20-1	NA	TRBJ2-7	TGCAGTGCCCCTGACCAGGGGCACGAGCAGTACTTC	CSAPDQGHEQYF
NA	TRBV30	NA	TRBJ2-2	TGTGCCTGGAGTGTAGGGGCCGGGGAGCTGTTTTTT	CAWSVGAGELFF
NA	TRBV24-1	NA	TRBJ2-1	TGTGCCACCAGTGCTTTTCCTAACTACAATGAGCAGTTCTTC	CATSAFPNYNEQFF
NA	TRBV30	NA	TRBJ1-1	TGTGCCTGGAAGCGGGGGCTAAAATTTGGTGTGGTGAACACTGAAGCTTTCTTT	CAWKRGLKFGVVNTEAFF
NA	TRBV3-1	few	TRBJ2-1	TGTGCCAGCAGTTTAACCGCAAATGAGCAGTTCTTC	CASSLTANEQFF
TRBD1	TRBV19	NA	TRBJ2-7	TGTGCCAGTAGCCGCGGACAGGGCCTACTCTCCTACGAGCAGTACTTC	CASSRGQGLLSYEQYF
NA	TRBV29-1	NA	TRBJ1-2	TGCAGCGCTCGTGGTAACTATGGCTACACCTTC	CSARGNYGYTF
TRBD1	TRBV18	NA	TRBJ2-5	TGTGCCAGCTCACCATACGAGGGGACAGGTGGGCCCGAGACCCAGTACTTC	CASSPYEGTGGPETQYF
TRBD1	TRBV4-1	NA	TRBJ1-1	TGCGCCAGCAGCCAGGGGGTGAGGACAGGGGGCATGAACACTGAAGCTTTCTTT	CASSQGVRTGGMNTEAFF
NA	TRBV6-1	NA	TRBJ1-5	TGTGCCAGCAGTACAGAAGCCGATTTTCGGGATCAGCCCCAGCATTTT	CASSTEADFRDQPQHF
NA	TRBV7-9	NA	TRBJ1-5	TGTGCCAGCAGCTCTCACTGGGAGACTGATAGCAATCAGCCCCAGCATTTT	CASSSHWETDSNQPQHF
TRBD2	TRBV3-1	NA	TRBJ2-1	TGTGCCAGCAGTCACACTAGCGGGGGTAATGAGCAGTTCTTC	CASSHTSGGNEQFF
NA	TRBV7-3	NA	TRBJ2-4	TGTGCCAGCAGCTTAGCCCCCTCTGGCATTCAGTACTTC	CASSLAPSGIQYF
TRBD2	TRBV3-1	once	TRBJ2-3	TGTGCCAGCAGCCCTAGCGGGAGCCCAGATACGCAGTATTTT	CASSPSGSPDTQYF
NA	TRBV7-2	NA	TRBJ2-2	TGTGCCAGCAGCCCTTCCTTGAACACCGGGGAGCTGTTTTTT	CASSPSLNTGELFF
TRBD2	TRBV19	NA	TRBJ2-1	TGTGCCAGTAGTATATCGACTAGCGGGGCCTCAAGCTCCTACAATGAGCAGTTCTTC	CASSISTSGASSSYNEQFF
NA	TRBV29-1	NA	TRBJ2-5	TGCAGTGCGACGACAGGTTCCTACCAAGAGACCCAGTACTTC	CSATTGSYQETQYF
TRBD2	TRBV11-1	NA	TRBJ2-1	TGTGCCAGCAGCCCCCTAGCGGGAGGCGTCCATGAGCAGTTCTTC	CASSPLAGGVHEQFF
TRBD2	TRBV11-1	NA	TRBJ2-1	TGTGCCAGCAGCGTACTGCTGATAGCGGGAGGGCCGGCCTCCTACAATGAGCAGTTCTTC	CASSVLLIAGGPASYNEQFF
NA	TRBV20-1	once	TRBJ1-2	TGCAGTGCTAGAAGGGACAACTATGGCTACACCTTC	CSARRDNYGYTF
NA	TRBV28	NA	TRBJ2-1	TGTGCCAGCAGTGTACCGGGGCTATCCAATGAGCAGTTCTTC	CASSVPGLSNEQFF
TRBD2	TRBV20-1	NA	TRBJ2-3	TGCAGTGCTCTATCACTAGCGGGGGACACAGATACGCAGTATTTT	CSALSLAGDTDTQYF